This T cell receptor beta chain derives from a study of persistence of HIV-infected CD4 T cells. In the case of this clone: The target antigen is unknown.

Sequencing used immunoSEQ version 4 in survey mode. Clones were sequenced by immunoSEQ multiplex PCR, and TCRdb holds only the in-frame ones, with some missing. Altogether approximately 34,000 clones are present, 82% being singletons, with the ten largest covering 15% to 20%. The stimulus was an HIV-1 Gag 15-mer peptide pool, 0.85 to 1 ug/peptide/mL. Memory cells lacking CD40L and CD69 with high CD45RO were sorted. Trimming removed 7 bases at V and 4 bases at J, with 17 bases between. Germline V gene data show CDR1 as SGHDT and CDR2 as YYEEEE. The CDR3 spans 14 residues. This TCR was sampled from an adult woman with HIV who was CMV-seropositive. The sample was CD4+ T cells sorted from PBMCs after roughly 20-hour stimulation, taken from a patient who received antiretroviral therapy. This rearrangement joins TRBV5-6 to TRBJ1-2; D unclear. In DNA form, the CDR3 reads TGTGCCAGCTCCTCATCCGGAGCGGTCTATGGCTACACCTTC. Its translation is CASSSSGAVYGYTF.